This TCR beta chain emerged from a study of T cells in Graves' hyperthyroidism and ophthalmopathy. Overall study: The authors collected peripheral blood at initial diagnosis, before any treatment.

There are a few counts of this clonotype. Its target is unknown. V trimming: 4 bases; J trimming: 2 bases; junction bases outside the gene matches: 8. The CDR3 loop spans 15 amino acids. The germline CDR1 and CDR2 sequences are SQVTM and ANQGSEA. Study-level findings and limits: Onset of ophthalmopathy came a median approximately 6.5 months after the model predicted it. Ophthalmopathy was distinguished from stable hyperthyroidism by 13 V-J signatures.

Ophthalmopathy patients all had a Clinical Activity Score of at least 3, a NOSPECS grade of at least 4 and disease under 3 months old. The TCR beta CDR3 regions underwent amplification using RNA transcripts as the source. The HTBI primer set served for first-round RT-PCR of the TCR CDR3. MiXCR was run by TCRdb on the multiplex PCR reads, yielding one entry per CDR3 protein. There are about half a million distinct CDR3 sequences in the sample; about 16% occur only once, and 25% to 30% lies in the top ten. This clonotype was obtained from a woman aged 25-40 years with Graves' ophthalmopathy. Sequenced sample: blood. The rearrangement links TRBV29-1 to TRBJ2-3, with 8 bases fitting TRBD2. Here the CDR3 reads CSVVIGSGITDTQYF. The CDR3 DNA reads TGCAGCGTTGTTATCGGTAGCGGGATCACAGATACGCAGTATTTT.